Listed below are T cell receptor beta chains from one sample, sequenced in a study of control samples from healthy donors and cancer patients. Clones were sequenced by immunoSEQ multiplex PCR, and TCRdb holds only the in-frame ones, with some missing. The sample yields 150,000 to 200,000 clones, 88% seen once. The source material was blood. The receptor source for this set is a woman aged 30 to 39 in good health. CDR3s include the opening cysteine and the closing phenylalanine or tryptophan. D genes are given only for firm matches.

>TRBV27|TRBJ2-7|NA
CASSYRARALPYEQYF
TGTGCCAGCAGTTATCGGGCCCGGGCACTACCCTACGAGCAGTACTTC
>TRBV19|TRBJ1-5|NA
CASSRSGVGNQPQHF
TGTGCCAGTAGTAGGTCAGGGGTGGGCAATCAGCCCCAGCATTTT
>TRBV12-2|TRBJ2-5|NA
CASRSLDASGETQYF
TGTGCAAGTCGCTCCCTGGACGCTAGCGGCGAGACCCAGTACTTC
>TRBV5-6|TRBJ2-7|NA
CASRRGGAGLSSYEQYF
TGTGCCAGCAGGAGGGGTGGGGCAGGGCTCTCCTCCTACGAGCAGTACTTC
>TRBV5-1|TRBJ2-5|NA
CASSLNGGPQETQYF
TGCGCCAGCAGCTTGAACGGGGGGCCCCAAGAGACCCAGTACTTC
>TRBV2|TRBJ2-3|TRBD2
CASSEAGLAFRPTDTQYF
TGTGCCAGCAGTGAAGCGGGACTAGCATTTCGGCCCACAGATACGCAGTATTTT
>TRBV13|TRBJ2-1|TRBD2
CASSPGGASGRYNEQFF
TGTGCCAGCAGCCCGGGGGGGGCTAGCGGGAGGTACAATGAGCAGTTCTTC
>TRBV24-1|TRBJ1-1|NA
CATSGSRDTEAFF
TGTGCCACCAGTGGGTCCCGGGACACTGAAGCTTTCTTT
>TRBV24-1|TRBJ2-3|TRBD1
CATSDLYRGSTDTQYF
TGTGCCACCAGTGATTTATACAGGGGGAGCACAGATACGCAGTATTTT
>TRBV5-4|TRBJ2-2|TRBD2
CASSFDIAGSGGTGELFF
TGTGCCAGCAGCTTCGATATAGCGGGGTCCGGTGGGACCGGGGAGCTGTTTTTT
>TRBV21-1|TRBJ1-5|NA
CASSNPRPQHF
TGTGCCAGCAGCAATCCCCGGCCCCAGCATTTT
>TRBV28|TRBJ2-7|TRBD1
CASSLLVVGQGAGEQYF
TGTGCCAGCAGTTTATTAGTGGTGGGACAGGGGGCCGGCGAGCAGTACTTC